This T cell receptor (beta chain) is from a study of shared clonotypes between healthy human individuals. Overall study findings and caveats: A reduction in generation probabilities was seen for non-shared clonotypes relative to those shared by all four donors. Sharing across four donors was highest in naive CD4 (roughly 5%) and lowest in memory CD8 (around 0.4%).

The repertoire was sequenced with immunoSEQ multiplex PCR; TCRdb's copy has only in-frame clones and lacks some. The sample includes tens of thousands of clones, 50% to 70% of them seen just once. The CDR3 extends over 14 amino acids. V was clipped by 5 bases and J by 8 bases, with 18 bases between them. Germline values: CDR1 MNHEY, CDR2 SMNVEV (reference sequence). Of note for this clone: The antigen is not known.

The rearrangement uses TRBV27 and TRBJ1-2; D not certain. The TCR was taken from a man aged 30 to 45 in good health. The sample was memory CD8+ T cells sorted from blood. Subset reported: CD45RO+ cells pooled with CCR7-negative TemRA cells. CDR3 coding DNA: TGTGCCAGCAGTATTCAGTTGGGAACGGAGGGCTACACCTTC. Amino acid sequence: CASSIQLGTEGYTF.